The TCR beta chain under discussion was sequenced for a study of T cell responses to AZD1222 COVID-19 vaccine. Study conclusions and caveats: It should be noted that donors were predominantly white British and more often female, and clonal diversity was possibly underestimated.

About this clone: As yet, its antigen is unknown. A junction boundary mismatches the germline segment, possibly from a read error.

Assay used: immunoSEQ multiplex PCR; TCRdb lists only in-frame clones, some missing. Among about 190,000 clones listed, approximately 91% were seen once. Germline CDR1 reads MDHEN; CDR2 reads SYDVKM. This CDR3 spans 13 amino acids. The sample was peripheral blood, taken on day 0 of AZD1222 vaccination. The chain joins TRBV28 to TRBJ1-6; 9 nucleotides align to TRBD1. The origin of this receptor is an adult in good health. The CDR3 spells CASSSNHDRGENF. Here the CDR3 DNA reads TGTGCCAGCAGTTCGAACCATGACAGGGGGGAAAACTTT.